These 2 T cell receptor beta chains share one sample of origin, sequenced in a study of blood T cell repertoires in COVID-19. Sequencing was performed with immunoSEQ multiplex PCR; in TCRdb, only in-frame clones are kept and a portion is missing. There are a few hundred thousand clones in the sample; about 84% occur only once, and around 1.5% lies in the top ten. The sample consisted of peripheral blood. The receptor set was obtained from a woman aged 50 to 65 with acute or convalescent COVID-19.

The rearrangement links TRBV27 to TRBJ2-2; 7 bases are a match to TRBD2. With V trimmed by 6 bases and J by 6 bases, 7 bases remained unmatched. Germline lookup yields CDR1 MNHEY and CDR2 SMNVEV (reference sequence). This CDR3 is 14 amino acids long. For the CDR3, the DNA is TGTGCCAGCAGCAAGCGGGATGGGGCCGGGGAGCTGTTTTTT. Amino acids: CASSKRDGAGELFF.

The CDR3: CASSLGAFSGNTIYF. The CDR3 DNA reads TGTGCCAGCAGCTTAGGGGCCTTCTCTGGAAACACCATATATTTT. This sequence joins TRBV13 and TRBJ1-3, with D uncertain. V was shortened by 0 bases and J by 0 bases, with 6 bases between the two germline ends. CDR1 is PRHDT, CDR2 FYEKMQ, per germline (reference sequence). The CDR3 totals 15 residues.